This entry describes one T cell receptor beta chain. What it binds is unknown. The data were obtained in a study of T cell responses to AZD1222 COVID-19 vaccine. The protocol was immunoSEQ multiplex PCR, while the TCRdb copy is restricted to in-frame clones and leaves out a portion. The sample lists approximately 150,000 clones, approximately 91% seen once, with 1% to 1.5% in the top ten. The CDR3 has 14 amino acids. The germline V and J ends were trimmed by 1 base and 1 base, with 7 bases remaining between them. Per the germline V gene, CDR1 is SGHAT and CDR2 is FQNNGV. The study's findings and limits: Along spike, vaccine-associated CD4 TCRs were found throughout, with dominance at 160-218 and 743-854. Spike-specific TCR breadth and depth rose after two AZD1222 doses. Clonal diversity was possibly underestimated, and white British individuals and females predominated among donors. It was only after the peak T cell response that any repertoires were sampled.

This chain joins TRBV11-2 and TRBJ1-2; D not certain. This TCR was recovered from an adult who received the AZD1222 COVID-19 vaccine. The source was peripheral blood, collected 28 days after the second AZD1222 dose. CDR3 loop: CASSLVGSNYGYTF. Here the CDR3 DNA reads TGTGCCAGCAGCTTAGTCGGCAGTAACTATGGCTACACCTTC.